This T cell receptor (beta chain) was obtained from a study of shared clonotypes between healthy human individuals. Study-wide findings and caveats: For sorted subsets, rarefaction showed incomplete sequencing despite large depth.

Naive CD8 cells lacked CD45RO, underwent positive selection for CCR7 and left out terminally differentiated effector memory CD45RA+ cells. This CDR3 is built from 13 residues. Looked up from germline, CDR1 is SGHRS and CDR2 is YFSETQ. The germline V and J ends were trimmed by 3 bases and 0 bases, with 4 bases remaining between them. A remark on this clone: Antigen specificity is unknown. Additional DNA sequences in this sample encode the identical CDR3.

Only in-frame clones appear in the TCRdb table, and some are missing; sequencing was by immunoSEQ multiplex PCR. The data hold about 2 million clones, with around 96% observed a single time. The receptor's source is a man aged 18 to 30 in good health. Specimen: naive CD8+ T cells sorted from blood. The chain links TRBV5-1 to TRBJ2-1; D call uncertain. In DNA form, the CDR3 reads TGCGCCAGCAGCTGGGACTCCTACAATGAGCAGTTCTTC. This gives the protein CASSWDSYNEQFF. The variable domain in full, with the rest retrieved from reference TRBV5-1 and TRBJ2-1, is KAGVTQTPRYLIKTRGQQVTLSCSPISGHRSVSWYQQTPGQGLQFLFEYFSETQRNKGNFPGRFSGRQFSNSRSEMNVSTLELGDSALYLCASSWDSYNEQFFGPGTRLTVL.